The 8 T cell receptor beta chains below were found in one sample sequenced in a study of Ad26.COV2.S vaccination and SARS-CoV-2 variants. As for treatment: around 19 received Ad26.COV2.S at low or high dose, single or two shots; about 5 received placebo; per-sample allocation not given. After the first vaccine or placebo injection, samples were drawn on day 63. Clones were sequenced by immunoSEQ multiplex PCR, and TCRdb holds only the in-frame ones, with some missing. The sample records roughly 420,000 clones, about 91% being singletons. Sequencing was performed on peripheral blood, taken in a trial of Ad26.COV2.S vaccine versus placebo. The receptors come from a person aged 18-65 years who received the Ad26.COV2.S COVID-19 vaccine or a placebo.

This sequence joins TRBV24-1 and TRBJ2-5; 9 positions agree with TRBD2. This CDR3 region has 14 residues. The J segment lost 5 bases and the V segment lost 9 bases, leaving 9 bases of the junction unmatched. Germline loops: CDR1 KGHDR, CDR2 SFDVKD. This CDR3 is CATAAGGSGETQYF. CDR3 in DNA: TGTGCCACCGCTGCGGGGGGGAGTGGGGAGACCCAGTACTTC.

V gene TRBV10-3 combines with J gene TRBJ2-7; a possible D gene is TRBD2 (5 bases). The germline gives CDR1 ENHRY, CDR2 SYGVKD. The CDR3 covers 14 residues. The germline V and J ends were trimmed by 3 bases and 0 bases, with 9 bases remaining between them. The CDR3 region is CAISESGRSYEQYF. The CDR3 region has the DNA TGTGCCATCAGTGAAAGCGGCCGCTCCTACGAGCAGTACTTC.

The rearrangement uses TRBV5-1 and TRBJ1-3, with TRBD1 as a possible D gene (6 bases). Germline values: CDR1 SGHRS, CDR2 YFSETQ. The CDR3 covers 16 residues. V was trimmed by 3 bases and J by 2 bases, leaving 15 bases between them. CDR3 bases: TGCGCCAGCAGCTCAGGACAGATGGATCCTGGAAACACCATATATTTT. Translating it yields CASSSGQMDPGNTIYF.

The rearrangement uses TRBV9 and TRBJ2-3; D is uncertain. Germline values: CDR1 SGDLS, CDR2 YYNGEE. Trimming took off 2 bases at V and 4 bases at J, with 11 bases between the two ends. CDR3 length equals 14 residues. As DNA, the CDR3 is TGTGCCAGCAGCGTCGACCAGGCCCCAGATACGCAGTATTTT. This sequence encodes CASSVDQAPDTQYF.

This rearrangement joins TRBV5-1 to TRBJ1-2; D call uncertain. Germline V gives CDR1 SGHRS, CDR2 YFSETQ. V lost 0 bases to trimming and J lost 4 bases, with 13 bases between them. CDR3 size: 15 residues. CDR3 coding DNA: TGCGCCAGCAGCTTGGGTAGTAGGAACCGCTATGGCTACACCTTC. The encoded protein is CASSLGSRNRYGYTF. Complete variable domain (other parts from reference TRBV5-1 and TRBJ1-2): KAGVTQTPRYLIKTRGQQVTLSCSPISGHRSVSWYQQTPGQGLQFLFEYFSETQRNKGNFPGRFSGRQFSNSRSEMNVSTLELGDSALYLCASSLGSRNRYGYTFGSGTRLTVV.

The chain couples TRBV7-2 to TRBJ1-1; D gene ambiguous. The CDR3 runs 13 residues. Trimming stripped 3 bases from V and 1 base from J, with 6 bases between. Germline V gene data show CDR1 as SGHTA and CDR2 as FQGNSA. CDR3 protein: CASSFIENTEAFF. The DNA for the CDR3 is TGTGCCAGCAGCTTTATAGAGAACACTGAAGCTTTCTTT.

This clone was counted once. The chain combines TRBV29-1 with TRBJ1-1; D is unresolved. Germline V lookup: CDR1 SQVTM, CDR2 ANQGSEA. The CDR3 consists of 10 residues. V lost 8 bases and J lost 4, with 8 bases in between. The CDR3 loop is CSSRGTEAFF. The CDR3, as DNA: TGCAGCTCACGAGGCACTGAAGCTTTCTTT.

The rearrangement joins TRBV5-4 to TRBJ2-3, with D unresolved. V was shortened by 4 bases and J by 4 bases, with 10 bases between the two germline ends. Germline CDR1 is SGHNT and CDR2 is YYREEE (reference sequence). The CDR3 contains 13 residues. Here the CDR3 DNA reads TGTGCCAGCAGCAAGGAGACGGCAGATACGCAGTATTTT. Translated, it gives CASSKETADTQYF.